These 15 T cell receptor beta chains share one sample of origin, sequenced in a study of vaccination effects on CD4 cells after COVID-19. Before any sequencing was done, the ViraFEST assay used viral peptide pools to expand antigen-specific CD4+ T cells. Having been cultured for about 10 days, the cells underwent CD4+ T cell isolation. Two-dose BNT162b2 or mRNA-1273 vaccination was given to participants. TCRdb keeps only in-frame clones here, not all; method: immunoSEQ multiplex PCR. Of roughly 27,000 clones listed, roughly 74% are singletons. These receptors have no identified antigens. The input for sequencing was CD4+ T cells from PBMCs cultured with HCoV-NL63 spike peptides, taken after COVID-19 vaccination. The receptor source for this set is a human donor who received a COVID-19 vaccine.

The rearrangement links TRBV7-2 to TRBJ2-7; TRBD1 is a possible D gene (5 bases). Trimming removed 5 bases at V and 5 bases at J, with 19 bases between. Looked up from germline, CDR1 is SGHTA and CDR2 is FQGNSA. The CDR3 has 15 amino acids. CDR3 sequence reads: CASSKAWQQEHEQYF. The CDR3 DNA follows: TGTGCCAGCAGCAAAGCTTGGCAACAGGAACACGAGCAGTACTTC.

V is TRBV7-9 and J is TRBJ1-2; D possibly corresponds to TRBD1 (6 bases). V was pared by 8 bases and J by 4 bases, with 8 bases between. CDR3 length: 11 residues. The germline V gene has CDR1 SEHNR and CDR2 FQNEAQ (reference sequence). The DNA of the CDR3 is TGTGCCAGCGGGGGCAGCTATGGCTACACCTTC. Protein sequence: CASGGSYGYTF.

This clone was detected a few times. This chain links TRBV6-5 with TRBJ1-4; D unclear. Trimming removed 6 bases from V and 8 bases from J, with 10 bases in between. In germline, CDR1 is MNHEY, CDR2 SVGAGI. This CDR3 has 12 residues. CDR3 amino acids: CASSSPGEKLFF. The CDR3 DNA sequence: TGTGCCAGCAGCTCCCCGGGGGAAAAACTGTTTTTT.

This chain joins TRBV25-1 and TRBJ2-1, with D perhaps assigned TRBD1 or TRBD2 (5 bases each). CDR1 is MGHDK and CDR2 is SYGVNS in the germline V gene. The CDR3 runs to 16 residues. Trimming pared 7 bases from V and 2 bases from J, leaving 18 bases between. The CDR3: CASTARDGVAYNEQFF. CDR3 DNA: TGTGCCAGCACCGCTAGGGACGGGGTTGCCTACAATGAGCAGTTCTTC.

This clone was found a few times. The V call is TRBV27, the J call TRBJ1-6; tentatively, D is TRBD1 (5 bases). Germline CDR1 reads MNHEY; CDR2 reads SMNVEV (reference sequence). V was clipped by 1 base and J by 9 bases, with 22 bases between them. The CDR3 loop spans 18 amino acids. CDR3 region: CASSLYGIGADTSSPLHF. CDR3 nucleotides: TGTGCCAGCAGTTTATATGGAATCGGGGCAGACACGAGTTCACCCCTCCACTTT.

The chain has TRBV5-4 and TRBJ2-7; 7 bases fit TRBD2. CDR1 and CDR2 (germline): SGHNT, YYREEE (reference sequence). With V trimmed by 3 bases and J by 0 bases, 6 bases remained unmatched. This CDR3 contains 15 residues. The CDR3 is CASSSGTTSSYEQYF. The CDR3 DNA sequence: TGTGCCAGCAGCTCGGGGACTACCTCCTCCTACGAGCAGTACTTC.

This chain uses TRBV4-1 with TRBJ2-3; the match to TRBD2 covers 11 bases. The CDR3 has 15 residues. Unmatched junction bases numbered 3, after V lost 2 bases and J lost 5 bases. Germline V CDR1 and CDR2: MGHRA, YSYEKL. The CDR3 protein is CASSQNSGGGDTQYF. The DNA of the CDR3 is TGCGCCAGCAGCCAAAATAGCGGGGGGGGAGATACGCAGTATTTT.

The rearrangement uses TRBV5-5 and TRBJ2-1; 9 bases are shared with TRBD2. CDR1 SGHKS and CDR2 YYEKEE come from the germline V gene (reference sequence). J lost 1 base, V lost 4 bases, and 6 bases had no gene match. The CDR3 consists of 16 residues. Here the CDR3 reads CASSPILAGSYNEQFF. The CDR3 nucleotides read TGTGCCAGCAGCCCTATTCTAGCGGGGTCCTACAATGAGCAGTTCTTC. Based on the CDR3 plus reference TRBV5-5 and TRBJ2-1, the full variable domain is DAGVTQSPTHLIKTRGQQVTLRCSPISGHKSVSWYQQVLGQGPQFIFQYYEKEERGRGNFPDRFSARQFPNYSSELNVNALLLGDSALYLCASSPILAGSYNEQFFGPGTRLTVL.

A single count supports this clone. The chain combines TRBV27 with TRBJ2-2, with D perhaps given as TRBD1 or TRBD2 (5 bases each). CDR3 size: 14 residues. The V end lost 8 bases, the J end lost 6 bases, and 16 bases lay between the germline ends. Germline lookup yields CDR1 MNHEY and CDR2 SMNVEV (reference sequence). The CDR3 coding sequence is TGTGCCAGCCGATCGGACACTAGGTCCGGGGAGCTGTTTTTT. Its translation: CASRSDTRSGELFF.

The sample holds a few counts of this clone. The chain couples TRBV5-4 to TRBJ2-2; 7 nucleotides match TRBD1. V shed 2 bases and J 0 bases; nucleotides not matched to a gene: 4. The CDR3 spans 16 residues. Per germline, CDR1 SGHNT and CDR2 YYREEE (reference sequence). This chain's CDR3 is CASSLGQDANTGELFF. The CDR3 DNA reads as TGTGCCAGCAGCTTAGGACAGGACGCGAACACCGGGGAGCTGTTTTTT.

This clone has a handful of counts. V and J are TRBV11-2 and TRBJ2-1; 7 bases are a match to TRBD2. The CDR3 consists of 14 residues. Germline trimming cut 8 bases from V and 6 bases from J; bases unmatched to any gene: 10. Germline V gene data show CDR1 as SGHAT and CDR2 as FQNNGV. In DNA form, the CDR3 reads TGTGCCAGCTCCTTGGCGGGAGTAATCAATGAGCAGTTCTTC. It codes for CASSLAGVINEQFF.

The V and J genes are TRBV7-8 and TRBJ1-1, with D unresolved. This CDR3 is built from 15 residues. Per germline, CDR1 SGHVS and CDR2 FQNEAQ. Trimming left V 1 base short and J 0 bases short, with 9 bases between. Here the CDR3 reads CASSLVVTMNTEAFF. CDR3 bases: TGTGCCAGCAGCTTAGTTGTCACCATGAACACTGAAGCTTTCTTT.

V is TRBV7-7 and J is TRBJ2-3, with a weak D call TRBD1 (5 bases). This CDR3 has 13 amino acids. Trimming took 6 bases from V and 2 from J, leaving 9 bases between them. Looked up from germline, CDR1 is SSHAT and CDR2 is FNYEAQ (reference sequence). The CDR3 loop reads CASSGAYTDTQYF. In DNA, the CDR3 is TGTGCCAGCAGTGGGGCGTACACAGATACGCAGTATTTT.

The sample holds a few counts of this clone. This chain uses TRBV18 with TRBJ2-4, with TRBD2 matching 7 bases. With V trimmed by 4 bases and J by 7 bases, 4 bases remained unmatched. Germline CDR1 reads KGHSH; CDR2 reads LQKENI. The CDR3 sequence is 13 residues long. The CDR3 region is CASSLVGGNIQYF. The CDR3 DNA reads TGTGCCAGCTCACTTGTCGGGGGGAACATTCAGTACTTC.

This rearrangement joins TRBV5-1 to TRBJ2-3; D unclear. Deletions cut 0 bases from V and 6 bases from J, with 14 bases between. CDR3 length: 15 residues. Germline V gene sequence: CDR1 SGHRS, CDR2 YFSETQ. CDR3 protein: CASSLEARVEDTQYF. The CDR3 DNA is TGCGCCAGCAGCTTGGAGGCTCGTGTAGAGGATACGCAGTATTTT.